This is a list of T cell receptor beta chains from one sample in a study of blood T cells in healthy people across ages. TCRdb re-analysed the 5' RACE reads in MiXCR, keeping a single row per CDR3 protein. The profile shows roughly 1,700,000 distinct CDR3 sequences, about 30% of them singletons. Material for sequencing was blood. The receptors were sampled from a woman aged 25 to 45 in good health. CDR3s include the opening cysteine and the closing phenylalanine or tryptophan. The D gene is left open where the match is weak. The size entry is marked missing in some rows and otherwise reads once, few, many or a size class.

abundance	j_gene	d_gene	v_gene	CDR3aa	CDR3nt
many	TRBJ2-5	NA	TRBV5-1	CASSPRTEVETQYF	TGCGCCAGCAGCCCTCGGACAGAAGTAGAGACCCAGTACTTC
NA	TRBJ2-5	NA	TRBV29-1	CSVDAPTGPGGEQYF	TGCAGCGTAGATGCCCCGACAGGCCCCGGGGGTGAGCAGTACTTC
many	TRBJ2-3	TRBD2	TRBV5-1	CASSFSGGGADTQYF	TGCGCCAGCAGCTTCAGCGGGGGAGGCGCAGATACGCAGTATTTT
many	TRBJ2-7	NA	TRBV18	CASSPTGIEQYF	TGTGCCAGCAGTCCTACAGGGATCGAGCAGTACTTC
many	TRBJ2-7	NA	TRBV5-1	CASSLDLGLGEQYF	TGCGCCAGCAGCTTGGATCTCGGGCTGGGCGAGCAGTACTTC
NA	TRBJ2-3	TRBD2	TRBV3-1	CASSQRLAVADTQYF	TGTGCCAGCAGCCAAAGACTAGCGGTTGCAGATACGCAGTATTTT
many	TRBJ2-1	TRBD2	TRBV5-1	CASLSGSGPNEQFF	TGCGCCAGCCTTAGCGGGAGTGGGCCCAATGAGCAGTTCTTC
few	TRBJ2-7	NA	TRBV9	CASSVFRDSYEQYF	TGTGCCAGCAGCGTATTTCGGGACTCCTACGAGCAGTACTTC
NA	TRBJ2-1	NA	TRBV7-2	CASSLAIFSGRVVDEQFF	TGTGCCAGCAGCTTAGCCATCTTTAGCGGCCGTGTCGTGGATGAGCAGTTCTTC
few	TRBJ1-5	NA	TRBV7-9	CASSLGDRYYSNQPQHF	TGTGCCAGCAGCTTAGGCGACAGGTATTATAGCAATCAGCCCCAGCATTTT
few	TRBJ2-7	TRBD1	TRBV10-3	CAISESTGGLYEQYF	TGTGCCATCAGTGAGTCAACAGGGGGTCTGTACGAGCAGTACTTC
once	TRBJ1-3	NA	TRBV9	CANSPGGAGNTIYF	TGTGCCAACAGCCCTGGAGGAGCGGGAAACACCATATATTTT
NA	TRBJ2-5	TRBD2	TRBV7-2	CASSLEAGGGATQYF	TGTGCCAGCAGCTTGGAAGCGGGAGGGGGGGCGACCCAGTACTTC
NA	TRBJ1-5	NA	TRBV2	CASNDSAYNQPQHF	TGTGCCAGCAATGACAGCGCCTACAATCAGCCCCAGCATTTT
many	TRBJ2-7	NA	TRBV18	CASSPIPTSYEQYF	TGTGCCAGCTCACCGATACCCACCTCCTACGAGCAGTACTTC
few	TRBJ2-1	TRBD1	TRBV15	CATSRGDREMNEQFF	TGTGCCACCAGCCGGGGGGACAGGGAAATGAATGAGCAGTTCTTC
many	TRBJ2-4	NA	TRBV4-1	CASSPETRGNKNIQYF	TGCGCCAGCAGCCCCGAGACTAGAGGGAACAAAAACATTCAGTACTTC
many	TRBJ1-5	TRBD1	TRBV20-1	CSARRQGSNQPQHF	TGCAGTGCTCGTCGACAGGGAAGCAATCAGCCCCAGCATTTT
many	TRBJ2-5	NA	TRBV20-1	CSAFRKETQYF	TGCAGTGCTTTCCGGAAGGAGACCCAGTACTTC
NA	TRBJ2-3	NA	TRBV10-3	CAISVNRGGTDTQYF	TGTGCCATCAGTGTTAACAGGGGAGGAACAGATACGCAGTATTTT
NA	TRBJ1-5	NA	TRBV20-1	CSAGHEITQPQHF	TGCAGTGCTGGGCATGAGATAACGCAGCCCCAGCATTTT
few	TRBJ2-7	NA	TRBV29-1	CSVEDRSGQSYEQYF	TGCAGCGTTGAAGATCGAAGTGGGCAATCCTACGAGCAGTACTTC
NA	TRBJ1-1	NA	TRBV20-1	CSATSKNTEAFF	TGCAGTGCCACGTCGAAGAACACTGAAGCTTTCTTT
NA	TRBJ2-3	NA	TRBV10-1	CASRAGGGDAQYF	TGCGCCAGCAGGGCCGGTGGGGGAGATGCGCAGTATTTT
many	TRBJ2-7	NA	TRBV13	CASSLGRYYEQYF	TGTGCCAGCAGCTTGGGACGGTACTACGAGCAGTACTTC
NA	TRBJ2-3	NA	TRBV3-1	CASNQDSMEDTQYF	TGTGCCAGCAACCAAGATTCGATGGAGGATACGCAGTATTTT
NA	TRBJ1-1	NA	TRBV12-3/TRBV12-4	CASSSSGTSGNTEAFF	TGTGCCAGCAGTTCTTCCGGGACATCCGGGAACACTGAAGCTTTCTTT
NA	TRBJ2-3	NA	TRBV28	CTSSFGKVRGTDTQYF	TGTACCAGCAGTTTCGGGAAGGTTCGGGGCACAGATACGCAGTATTTT
many	TRBJ2-1	TRBD1	TRBV11-3	CASSGGTGEGNNEQFF	TGTGCCAGCAGCGGTGGGACAGGAGAGGGGAACAATGAGCAGTTCTTC
once	TRBJ2-1	TRBD1	TRBV6-5	CASRRGQGSNEQFF	TGTGCCAGCAGGCGCGGACAGGGGAGCAATGAGCAGTTCTTC
few	TRBJ2-7	TRBD2	TRBV20-1	CSARLAGGAHEQYF	TGCAGTGCTAGACTAGCGGGGGGGGCCCACGAGCAGTACTTC
many	TRBJ2-6	TRBD1	TRBV6-5	CASSSDRAETNVLTF	TGTGCCAGCAGTTCCGACAGGGCTGAGACCAACGTCCTGACTTTC
NA	TRBJ2-5	NA	TRBV9	CASSVAGANSYNEQYF	TGTGCCAGCAGCGTAGCGGGGGCGAACTCCTACAATGAGCAGTACTTC
many	TRBJ2-1	TRBD2	TRBV7-3	CASSSISGGVYNEQFF	TGTGCCAGCAGCTCCATTAGCGGGGGGGTTTACAATGAGCAGTTCTTC
NA	TRBJ2-3	NA	TRBV6-2/TRBV6-3	CASSYSSRAPDTQYF	TGTGCCAGCAGTTACTCATCCCGGGCCCCAGATACGCAGTATTTT
NA	TRBJ2-1	NA	TRBV5-1	CASSLAVGGPNEQFF	TGCGCCAGCAGCTTGGCGGTGGGGGGGCCTAATGAGCAGTTCTTC
few	TRBJ2-1	TRBD2	TRBV20-1	CSAKSGTTSYNEQFF	TGCAGTGCTAAATCCGGGACTACATCCTACAATGAGCAGTTCTTC
few	TRBJ2-1	TRBD2	TRBV20-1	CSASDPPVAGGPRNEQFF	TGCAGTGCTAGTGATCCCCCGGTGGCGGGAGGGCCGAGGAATGAGCAGTTCTTC
few	TRBJ1-1	NA	TRBV20-1	CSAKDRRGTEAFF	TGCAGTGCCAAGGACAGAAGGGGAACTGAAGCTTTCTTT
few	TRBJ2-6	TRBD1	TRBV27	CVSSVYRGTGANVLTF	TGTGTCAGCAGTGTCTACAGGGGCACTGGGGCCAACGTCCTGACTTTC
NA	TRBJ1-2	TRBD1	TRBV6-1	CASSLGPGGNGYTF	TGTGCCAGCAGCTTAGGACCAGGGGGCAATGGCTACACCTTC
NA	TRBJ2-7	NA	TRBV7-9	CASSLDLGIGEQYF	TGTGCCAGCAGCTTAGACTTGGGGATAGGGGAGCAGTACTTC
NA	TRBJ2-7	TRBD2	TRBV9	CASSPGLAGGGSYEQYF	TGTGCCAGCAGCCCCGGACTAGCGGGAGGAGGGAGCTACGAGCAGTACTTC
NA	TRBJ1-5	NA	TRBV18	CASAGQGSNQPQHF	TGTGCCAGTGCCGGCCAGGGAAGCAATCAGCCCCAGCATTTT